Following are 30 T cell receptor beta chains from one sample sequenced in a study of T cell repertoires in cytomegalovirus infection. Their recognized antigens are unknown. MiXCR was run by TCRdb on the reads, yielding one entry per CDR3 protein. The sample yields about half a million distinct CDR3 sequences, 33% seen once. Here the sequenced sample was cultured PBMCs, taken from culture after CMV antigen stimulation. The receptor source for this set is a human donor in good health (CMV status not recorded). Some clones in this sample may be carry-over from other donors' samples.

This clonotype was recorded a few times. The chain uses TRBV19 and TRBJ2-1; TRBD2 aligns across 7 bases. J was trimmed by 8 bases and V by 4 bases; bases with no gene match: 17. The germline V gene encodes CDR1 LNHDA and CDR2 SQIVND (reference sequence). The CDR3 length is 17 residues. The CDR3 nucleotides are TGTGCCAGTAGTAAAGGGTCAACGGGAGCGGGGCAGGATGAGCAGTTCTTC. Its translation is CASSKGSTGAGQDEQFF.

This clonotype was picked up a small number of times. The rearrangement joins TRBV12-3 or TRBV12-4 to TRBJ2-5, with 9 bases lining up with TRBD1. The CDR3 consists of 16 residues. The junction had 12 bases not matched to a gene; V was cut back by 5 bases and J by 5 bases. The CDR3 reads CASSPTPGQGGETQYF. In nucleotides, the CDR3 is TGTGCCAGCAGTCCTACTCCGGGACAGGGCGGGGAGACCCAGTACTTC.

The V gene is TRBV19, the J gene TRBJ2-1; TRBD2 aligns across 9 bases. Germline assignment: CDR1 LNHDA and CDR2 SQIVND (reference sequence). V lost 3 bases, J lost 7 bases, and 13 bases stayed unmatched. The CDR3 totals 17 residues. The CDR3 spells CASSMGLAGNRGNEQFF. DNA of the CDR3: TGTGCCAGTAGTATGGGGCTAGCGGGAAATCGGGGGAATGAGCAGTTCTTC. Full variable domain (missing parts from reference TRBV19 and TRBJ2-1): DGGITQSPKYLFRKEGQNVTLSCEQNLNHDAMYWYRQDPGQGLRLIYYSQIVNDFQKGDIAEGYSVSREKKESFPLTVTSAQKNPTAFYLCASSMGLAGNRGNEQFFGPGTRLTVL.

In this sample, this clonotype turned up many times. V is TRBV7-2 and J is TRBJ2-3; 15 bases align to TRBD2. J gave up 2 bases and V 5 bases, and 14 bases lay outside the gene matches. CDR1 is SGHTA, CDR2 FQGNSA, per germline. The CDR3 has 20 residues. DNA of the CDR3: TGTGCCAGCAGCGATACCCGTAGGACTAGCGGGAGGGGGGCCACAGATACGCAGTATTTT. As protein: CASSDTRRTSGRGATDTQYF.

This clonotype came up a few times. This chain links TRBV7-2 with TRBJ2-3, with 9 bases fitting TRBD2. Per germline, CDR1 SGHTA and CDR2 FQGNSA. V was clipped by 5 bases and J by 3 bases; unmatched bases: 9. The length of the CDR3 is 16 residues. The DNA for the CDR3 is TGTGCCAGCAGCATCCTAGCGGGAAGGTTGACAGATACGCAGTATTTT. The encoded protein is CASSILAGRLTDTQYF.

The V and J genes are TRBV10-3 and TRBJ2-3; D is unclear. Trimming removed 2 bases at V and 5 bases at J, with 14 bases between. The CDR3 covers 15 residues. CDR1 and CDR2 (germline): ENHRY, SYGVKD. The CDR3 DNA sequence: TGTGCCATCAGTGAGGAGTTTACCTCCCAAGATACGCAGTATTTT. Its protein is CAISEEFTSQDTQYF.

This clonotype was recorded a few times. This rearrangement joins TRBV20-1 to TRBJ2-1; TRBD2 matches 9 bases. V was pared by 2 bases and J by 5 bases, with 7 bases of the junction left unmatched. The CDR3 loop spans 15 amino acids. Germline lookup yields CDR1 DFQATT and CDR2 SNEGSKA (reference sequence). CDR3: CSARMAGGPDNEQFF. The CDR3 nucleotides read TGCAGTGCTAGAATGGCGGGAGGGCCCGACAATGAGCAGTTCTTC.

This chain links TRBV24-1 with TRBJ2-7; D may match TRBD1 or TRBD2 (5 bases each). V lost 4 bases and J lost 1, with 13 bases in between. The CDR3 sequence is 15 residues long. CDR1 KGHDR and CDR2 SFDVKD come from the germline V gene. CDR3 sequence: CATSDWGTSSYEQYF. The DNA of the CDR3 is TGTGCCACCAGTGACTGGGGGACGTCGTCCTACGAGCAGTACTTC.

J is TRBJ1-6 and V is TRBV7-2, with TRBD1 identical over 7 bases. V lost 1 base and J lost 9; bases outside the gene matches: 6. Per the germline V gene, CDR1 is SGHTA and CDR2 is FQGNSA. The CDR3 runs 15 residues. The CDR3 DNA reads as TGTGCCAGCAGCTTAGGACAGGGAGGGGGTTCACCCCTCCACTTT. This translates into CASSLGQGGGSPLHF.

The rearrangement uses TRBV20-1 and TRBJ1-2; D call uncertain. V was pared by 3 bases and J by 8 bases, with 13 bases between. Germline V lookup: CDR1 DFQATT, CDR2 SNEGSKA (reference sequence). This CDR3 is built from 12 residues. This CDR3 reads CSASVSVRGYTF. The CDR3 nucleotides read TGCAGTGCTAGTGTTTCAGTTCGCGGCTACACCTTC.

The rearrangement joins TRBV5-1 to TRBJ2-6, with D tentatively TRBD2 (6 bases). The CDR3 consists of 16 residues. With 4 bases removed from V and 4 bases from J, the gap between germline ends came to 15 bases. Germline V gene sequence: CDR1 SGHRS, CDR2 YFSETQ. CDR3 region: CASSPTGVPGANVLTF. The CDR3 nucleotides read TGCGCCAGCAGCCCAACGGGGGTACCCGGGGCCAACGTCCTGACTTTC.

V and J are TRBV10-3 and TRBJ1-5, with D tentatively TRBD1 (6 bases). CDR3 length: 14 amino acids. Trimming stripped 4 bases from V and 3 bases from J, with 10 bases between. Germline CDR1 is ENHRY and CDR2 is SYGVKD. The CDR3 loop reads CAISAYRVNQPQHF. In nucleotides, the CDR3 is TGTGCCATCAGTGCATACAGGGTCAATCAGCCCCAGCATTTT.

Only a few counts were recorded for this clonotype. The chain carries TRBV7-8 and TRBJ2-3; D is possibly TRBD2 (7 bases). Germline loops: CDR1 SGHVS, CDR2 FQNEAQ. Trimming cost V 4 bases and J 7 bases, with 18 bases left between them. The CDR3 is 15 amino acids. This CDR3 is CASSWGRGGGYTQYF. The CDR3 region has the DNA TGTGCCAGCAGCTGGGGCCGGGGAGGGGGTTATACGCAGTATTTT.

This chain links TRBV28 with TRBJ2-1; TRBD1 or TRBD2 may be the D gene (5 bases each). Trimming shortened V by 6 bases and J by 8 bases, and 14 bases separated the two germline ends. There are 13 residues in the CDR3. The germline gives CDR1 MDHEN, CDR2 SYDVKM. The CDR3 here is CASSLGVDYEQFF. The DNA for the CDR3 is TGTGCCAGCAGCTTGGGGGTAGACTATGAGCAGTTCTTC.

V gene TRBV10-3 combines with J gene TRBJ2-1; 9 nucleotides agree with TRBD1. After removal of 10 bases from V and 4 bases from J, the junction contained 11 bases not matched to a gene. The CDR3 sequence is 15 residues long. Per germline, CDR1 ENHRY and CDR2 SYGVKD. The CDR3 protein is CATRRPGQGYNEQFF. The CDR3 DNA is TGTGCCACCAGACGTCCGGGACAGGGTTACAATGAGCAGTTCTTC.

The rearrangement uses TRBV28 and TRBJ1-5; the D is unclear. The CDR3 has 15 residues. V was pared by 7 bases and J by 6 bases, with 19 bases between. Germline CDR1 reads MDHEN; CDR2 reads SYDVKM. CDR3 nucleotides: TGTGCCAGCATTCCTATTGATAGGAACGGTCAGCCCCAGCATTTT. It codes for CASIPIDRNGQPQHF.

The chain couples TRBV28 to TRBJ2-7; TRBD1 might be the D (5 bases). The CDR3 is made up of 12 amino acids. The germline V gene encodes CDR1 MDHEN and CDR2 SYDVKM. The V gene lost 5 bases and the J gene lost 7 bases, with 12 bases spanning the gap. The CDR3 region is CASSQGLEEQYF. The CDR3 DNA is TGTGCCAGCAGTCAGGGCCTGGAGGAGCAGTACTTC.

The rearrangement joins TRBV7-9 to TRBJ2-5; no reliable D call. Germline CDR1 and CDR2: SEHNR and FQNEAQ (reference sequence). V gave up 1 base and J gave up 5 bases, with 8 bases separating them. The CDR3 extends over 13 amino acids. The CDR3 coding sequence is TGTGCCAGCAGCTTAGGAGAGATGGAGACCCAGTACTTC. It codes for CASSLGEMETQYF.

This clonotype was seen only a few times. The chain employs TRBV12-3 or TRBV12-4 and TRBJ1-6; D gene unclear. Trimming removed 6 bases from V and 7 bases from J, with 16 bases in between. The CDR3 contains 15 residues. CDR3 sequence: CASRGQAALNSPLHF. The CDR3 DNA reads as TGTGCCAGCAGAGGGCAGGCGGCGCTCAATTCACCCCTCCACTTT.

This clonotype showed up just once. The V call is TRBV6-5, the J call TRBJ2-1; 10 bases are a match to TRBD2. Germline V gene sequence: CDR1 MNHEY, CDR2 SVGAGI. The CDR3 contains 18 residues. V was clipped by 6 bases and J by 2 bases; unmatched bases: 13. This chain's CDR3 is CASSRAGGLAPAYNEQFF. The CDR3 bases are TGTGCCAGCAGCCGCGCAGGGGGACTAGCGCCGGCCTACAATGAGCAGTTCTTC.

V usage is TRBV7-2 and J usage is TRBJ2-2, with 14 nucleotides matching TRBD2. Trimming removed 1 base from V and 4 bases from J; junction bases left unmatched: 2. The CDR3 spans 17 residues. Germline V gene lookup returns CDR1 SGHTA and CDR2 FQGNSA. In DNA form, the CDR3 reads TGTGCCAGCAGCTTAGGGGGGACTAGCGGGGGCACCGGGGAGCTGTTTTTT. It specifies CASSLGGTSGGTGELFF.

This clonotype occurred a few times. The germline gene is not matched at one end of the junction; a read error may be the cause. The chain couples TRBV11-2 to TRBJ2-5; the match to TRBD2 covers 11 bases. The CDR3 runs 15 residues. CDR1 and CDR2 from the germline V gene are SGHAT and FQNNGV. CDR3 coding DNA: TGTGCCAGCAGCCCCCAGACTAGCGGGGTTCCTCGACCGAACTTC. This codes for CASSPQTSGVPRPNF.

V and J are TRBV14 and TRBJ2-7; 14 bases match TRBD2. The germline V gene encodes CDR1 SGHDN and CDR2 FVKESK. V trimming: 4 bases; J trimming: 2 bases; junction bases outside the gene matches: 1. The CDR3 runs 15 residues. The CDR3 sequence: CASSLTSGRAYEQYV. CDR3 nucleotide sequence: TGTGCCAGCAGCCTGACTAGCGGGAGGGCCTACGAGCAGTACGTC.

In this sample, this clonotype turned up a few times. V usage is TRBV7-9 and J usage is TRBJ2-1; D gene unclear. Germline V gene lookup returns CDR1 SEHNR and CDR2 FQNEAQ (reference sequence). This CDR3 spans 15 amino acids. Trimming pared 5 bases from V and 0 bases from J, leaving 11 bases between. Here the CDR3 reads CASSPDGGSYNEQFF. The CDR3 region has the DNA TGTGCCAGCAGCCCGGACGGCGGCTCCTACAATGAGCAGTTCTTC.

This clonotype was detected only a few times. The V and J genes are TRBV12-3 or TRBV12-4 and TRBJ2-3; D gene ambiguous. Trimming left V 5 bases short and J 3 bases short, with 9 bases between. This CDR3 has 13 amino acids. CDR3 sequence (DNA): TGTGCCAGCAGTCCAAGGGAAACAGATACGCAGTATTTT. Translated: CASSPRETDTQYF.

The chain links TRBV7-2 to TRBJ2-5, with 10 bases lining up with TRBD2. This CDR3 has 17 amino acids. Trimming at V came to 5 bases and at J to 5 bases, leaving 14 bases not matched to a gene. The germline CDR1 and CDR2 sequences are SGHTA and FQGNSA. CDR3 in DNA: TGTGCCAGCAGCCCTGGTGCGGCTAGCGGGAGTGGTGAGACCCAGTACTTC. It encodes CASSPGAASGSGETQYF.

This chain links TRBV24-1 with TRBJ1-2; D uncertain. The V gene's germline CDR1 is KGHDR and CDR2 SFDVKD. V was shortened by 7 bases and J by 4 bases, with 6 bases between the two germline ends. This CDR3 has 11 amino acids. In DNA form, the CDR3 reads TGTGCCACCAGCGGTGCCTATGGCTACACCTTC. The encoded protein is CATSGAYGYTF.

This chain joins TRBV6-5 and TRBJ1-1; 8 bases agree with TRBD1. The V gene end was trimmed by 1 base and the J gene end by 7 bases; junction bases not matched to a gene: 5. The CDR3 length is 14 residues. CDR1 and CDR2 from the germline V gene are MNHEY and SVGAGI. The DNA for the CDR3 is TGTGCCAGCAGTTACTTGGACAGGGTGGATGAAGCTTTCTTT. Translated, it gives CASSYLDRVDEAFF.

This clonotype has ten or more counts. The V gene is TRBV7-3, the J gene TRBJ2-6; D call uncertain. This CDR3 contains 13 residues. Trimming shortened V by 6 bases and J by 2 bases, and 5 bases separated the two germline ends. CDR1 SGHTA and CDR2 FQGTGA come from the germline V gene. CDR3 bases: TGTGCCAGCAGTCTTACTGGGGCCAACGTCCTGACTTTC. Protein product: CASSLTGANVLTF. The full variable domain, its missing parts supplied by reference TRBV7-3 and TRBJ2-6, is GAGVSQTPSNKVTEKGKYVELRCDPISGHTALYWYRQSLGQGPEFLIYFQGTGAADDSGLPNDRFFAVRPEGSVSTLKIQRTERGDSAVYLCASSLTGANVLTFGAGSRLTVL.

In this sample, this clonotype turned up many times. This chain links TRBV7-6 with TRBJ2-2; 12 bases map to TRBD2. The germline CDR1 and CDR2 sequences are SGHVS and FNYEAQ. Germline trimming cut 4 bases from V and 6 bases from J; bases unmatched to any gene: 6. The CDR3 runs 16 residues. DNA for the CDR3: TGTGCCAGCAGCTCTAGCGGGAGGGCCGGGGCCGGGGAGCTGTTTTTT. Residues: CASSSSGRAGAGELFF. Variable domain in full (rest from reference TRBV7-6 and TRBJ2-2): GAGVSQSPRYKVTKRGQDVALRCDPISGHVSLYWYRQALGQGPEFLTYFNYEAQQDKSGLPNDRFSAERPEGSISTLTIQRTEQRDSAMYRCASSSSGRAGAGELFFGEGSRLTVL.